This T cell receptor (beta chain) originates from a study of a mutant IDH1 vaccine in newly diagnosed glioma. Time point noted: week 11, during vaccination. Doses comprised 300 ug of mutant IDH1 20-mer peptide each, plus topical imiquimod. Some clones are missing from TCRdb's copy, which holds only in-frame ones; the method was immunoSEQ multiplex PCR. The top ten clones hold around 2.2% of a sample with some 54,000 clones, over 75% of them seen once. This clone turned up a few times. The antigen is unknown. The CDR3 length is 18 residues. Germline values: CDR1 MGHRA, CDR2 YSYEKL. V was clipped by 1 base and J by 0 bases; unmatched bases: 4.

The rearrangement joins TRBV4-1 to TRBJ2-6; 9 bases fit TRBD2. The receptor was derived from a man aged 50 to 59 with glioma. Sequencing was performed on PBMCs, taken from a glioma patient whose treatment included an IDH1 peptide vaccine. DNA of the CDR3: TGCGCCAGCAGCCAAGCACTAGCGGGCTCCTCTGGGGCCAACGTCCTGACTTTC. Its translation: CASSQALAGSSGANVLTF.